The 24 T cell receptor beta chains below all came from one sample that was sequenced in a study of blood T cell repertoires in COVID-19. Data came from immunoSEQ multiplex PCR; TCRdb stores just in-frame clones and leaves some out. Here the sample spans roughly 300,000 clones, about 92% being singletons. Sequencing was carried out using PBMCs or T cells enriched from blood (not recorded which). These receptors all come from a woman aged 25 to 39 who had recovered from COVID-19.

This sequence joins TRBV10-3 and TRBJ2-4; possible D gene TRBD2, 6 bases. The CDR3 contains 14 residues. With 9 bases removed from V and 0 bases from J, the gap between germline ends came to 12 bases. Per germline, CDR1 ENHRY and CDR2 SYGVKD. CDR3 coding DNA: TGTGCCATTGGAGGGGATTCAGCCAAAAACATTCAGTACTTC. Protein: CAIGGDSAKNIQYF.

This rearrangement joins TRBV6-5 to TRBJ1-5; unclear D gene. The CDR3 loop spans 15 amino acids. CDR1 MNHEY and CDR2 SVGAGI come from the germline V gene. Trimming cost V 0 bases and J 4 bases, with 10 bases left between them. DNA of the CDR3: TGTGCCAGCAGTTACTCGGCGACACTTAATCAGCCCCAGCATTTT. Its translation: CASSYSATLNQPQHF.

The chain combines TRBV9 with TRBJ2-7, with D possibly being TRBD1 (6 bases). V dropped 3 bases and J dropped 2 bases, with 12 bases sitting between them. CDR3 length equals 14 residues. Germline lookup yields CDR1 SGDLS and CDR2 YYNGEE. This chain's CDR3 is CASSATGRTYEQYF. The CDR3 bases are TGTGCCAGCAGCGCGACAGGCCGAACCTACGAGCAGTACTTC.

The chain employs TRBV5-1 and TRBJ1-4; no clear D gene. The germline gives CDR1 SGHRS, CDR2 YFSETQ. Trimming removed 4 bases at V and 0 bases at J, with 7 bases between. This CDR3 region has 14 residues. The CDR3 region has the DNA TGCGCCAGCAGCCTTTCTACAACTAATGAAAAACTGTTTTTT. It translates to CASSLSTTNEKLFF.

V is TRBV5-1 and J is TRBJ1-5, with TRBD1 matching 9 bases. From germline, CDR1 is SGHRS and CDR2 YFSETQ. CDR3 length: 14 amino acids. Trimming removed 4 bases from V and 4 bases from J; junction bases left unmatched: 3. Written as DNA, the CDR3 is TGCGCCAGCAGCGACGGACAGGGGAATCAGCCCCAGCATTTT. It codes for CASSDGQGNQPQHF.

The chain links TRBV30 to TRBJ1-2; D unresolved. Trimming left V 3 bases short and J 2 bases short, with 10 bases between. Germline loops: CDR1 GTSNPN, CDR2 SVGIG (reference sequence). CDR3 length equals 13 residues. CDR3 residues: CAWRPTENYGYTF. CDR3 in DNA: TGTGCCTGGAGACCTACCGAGAACTATGGCTACACCTTC.

The rearrangement joins TRBV7-9 to TRBJ2-1; D is ambiguous. From germline, CDR1 is SEHNR and CDR2 FQNEAQ (reference sequence). CDR3 size: 16 residues. Trimming left V 4 bases short and J 4 bases short, with 17 bases between. DNA of the CDR3: TGTGCCAGCAGCTATCCTTGGCTAGTAGCTTACAATGAGCAGTTCTTC. It is translated as CASSYPWLVAYNEQFF.

The gene calls are TRBV6-5 and TRBJ1-2, with 7 bases fitting TRBD1. The CDR3 sequence is 14 residues long. In germline, CDR1 is MNHEY, CDR2 SVGAGI. The trim removed 5 bases at V and 6 bases at J, leaving 9 bases unmatched. As DNA, the CDR3 is TGTGCCAGCAGTCCCACAGGGGCAGTTAATGGCTACACCTTC. It codes for CASSPTGAVNGYTF.

The chain couples TRBV4-3 to TRBJ2-1; 12 nucleotides align to TRBD2. Trimming took 0 bases from V and 6 from J; bases not matched to a gene: 6. CDR1 is LGHNA, CDR2 YSLEER, per germline. The CDR3 consists of 17 residues. CDR3 sequence (DNA): TGCGCCAGCAGCCAAGATTGGGAGACTAGCGGGAGCAATGAGCAGTTCTTC. Encoded protein: CASSQDWETSGSNEQFF.

This chain connects TRBV7-3 to TRBJ2-7; D might be TRBD2 (6 bases). V shed 5 bases and J shed 7 bases, with 15 bases lying between them. This CDR3 region has 13 residues. The germline V gene encodes CDR1 SGHTA and CDR2 FQGTGA. The CDR3 DNA sequence: TGTGCCAGCAGCCCCCAATATGGAGGGGAGCAGTACTTC. Translating it yields CASSPQYGGEQYF.

This chain joins TRBV4-2 and TRBJ1-3; TRBD1 agrees at 8 bases. CDR3 length: 15 residues. V dropped 3 bases and J dropped 3; count of bases not matched to a gene: 4. Looked up from germline, CDR1 is LGHNA and CDR2 is YNFKEQ. The CDR3 nucleotides are TGTGCCAGCAGCCAGAGGGGGACAGGTGGAAACACCATATATTTT. Its translation: CASSQRGTGGNTIYF.

V usage is TRBV5-1 and J usage is TRBJ2-1, with 8 positions matching TRBD2. This CDR3 comprises 13 residues. Germline CDR1 and CDR2: SGHRS and YFSETQ. The trim removed 1 base at V and 10 bases at J, leaving 4 bases unmatched. The CDR3 DNA is TGCGCCAGCAGCTTGTCGCGGGGGGTGGAGCAGTTCTTC. Encoded protein: CASSLSRGVEQFF.

This clone was observed a few times. The chain recombines TRBV6-2 or TRBV6-3 with TRBJ1-1, with D possibly matching TRBD1 (6 bases). V lost 6 bases and J lost 5, with 19 bases in between. The CDR3 is 15 amino acids. The germline gives CDR1 MNHEY, CDR2 SVGEGT. The DNA of the CDR3 is TGTGCCAGCAGCGAAGGCGGGGGGCGCAGGACTGAAGCTTTCTTT. Translation gives CASSEGGGRRTEAFF.

This chain links TRBV19 with TRBJ1-4; tentatively, D is TRBD1 (5 bases). Per the germline V gene, CDR1 is LNHDA and CDR2 is SQIVND (reference sequence). This CDR3 is built from 15 residues. Deletions cut 4 bases from V and 0 bases from J, with 9 bases between. The CDR3 region has the DNA TGTGCCAGTAGTAGGCAGACAGCAACTAATGAAAAACTGTTTTTT. Residues: CASSRQTATNEKLFF.

This sequence joins TRBV18 and TRBJ1-3; possibly TRBD1 for D (5 bases). The CDR3 has 16 residues. Trimming stripped 4 bases from V and 5 bases from J, with 18 bases between. Germline CDR1 is KGHSH and CDR2 is LQKENI. CDR3 bases: TGTGCCAGCTCACTAAAGCCCAGGGATGATCGAAACACCATATATTTT. This translates into CASSLKPRDDRNTIYF.

The chain is built from TRBV2 and TRBJ2-2; 10 positions agree with TRBD1. From germline, CDR1 is SNHLY and CDR2 FYNNEI. The CDR3 is 12 residues long. The junction had 0 bases not matched to a gene; V was cut back by 8 bases and J by 6 bases. The CDR3 protein is CASDRGPGELFF. The CDR3 nucleotides read TGTGCCAGCGACAGGGGGCCCGGGGAGCTGTTTTTT.

The chain couples TRBV19 to TRBJ2-5, with 9 bases fitting TRBD2. Germline V gives CDR1 LNHDA, CDR2 SQIVND (reference sequence). The CDR3 has 17 residues. V lost 6 bases and J lost 4; bases outside the gene matches: 15. CDR3 amino acids: CASRKYGGGAVGETQYF. The CDR3 nucleotides are TGTGCCAGTAGAAAGTATGGCGGGGGGGCTGTAGGAGAGACCCAGTACTTC.

The chain recombines TRBV2 with TRBJ2-7, with D tentatively TRBD1 (5 bases). Germline assignment: CDR1 SNHLY and CDR2 FYNNEI. The V end lost 10 bases, the J end lost 4 bases, and 20 bases lay between the germline ends. The CDR3 spans 14 residues. DNA for the CDR3: TGTGCCACCCAATTACCTCACAGGTGGTACGAGCAGTACTTC. Translating it yields CATQLPHRWYEQYF.

The chain combines TRBV30 with TRBJ1-2; 8 bases map to TRBD1. V dropped 0 bases and J dropped 7; count of bases not matched to a gene: 7. The V gene's germline CDR1 is GTSNPN and CDR2 SVGIG (reference sequence). The CDR3 has 14 amino acids. The CDR3 is CAWSVPGGVFGYTF. The CDR3, as DNA: TGTGCCTGGAGTGTCCCAGGGGGCGTGTTTGGCTACACCTTC.

The rearrangement uses TRBV7-9 and TRBJ2-7, with TRBD2 as a possible D gene (6 bases). Trimming left V 5 bases short and J 2 bases short, with 16 bases between. Germline loops: CDR1 SEHNR, CDR2 FQNEAQ (reference sequence). There are 15 residues in the CDR3. The CDR3: CASSPRGGEPYEQYF. The CDR3 DNA reads as TGTGCCAGCAGCCCGCGGGGTGGGGAGCCCTACGAGCAGTACTTC. The variable domain in full, completed from reference TRBV7-9 and TRBJ2-7, reads DTGVSQNPRHKITKRGQNVTFRCDPISEHNRLYWYRQTLGQGPEFLTYFQNEAQLEKSRLLSDRFSAERPKGSFSTLEIQRTEQGDSAMYLCASSPRGGEPYEQYFGPGTRLTVT.

This chain joins TRBV6-2 or TRBV6-3 and TRBJ1-4; 8 nucleotides agree with TRBD1. V lost 4 bases to trimming and J lost 0 bases; unmatched junction nucleotides: 10. The germline V gene has CDR1 MNHEY and CDR2 SVGEGT. This CDR3 is built from 18 residues. The CDR3 is CASSSEDRGLATNEKLFF. CDR3 DNA sequence: TGTGCCAGCAGTTCCGAAGACAGGGGCCTTGCAACTAATGAAAAACTGTTTTTT.

This clone occurred once. The chain employs TRBV7-2 and TRBJ1-5; 7 bases are shared with TRBD1. The length of the CDR3 is 13 residues. Germline V gene lookup returns CDR1 SGHTA and CDR2 FQGNSA. The J segment lost 7 bases and the V segment lost 5 bases, leaving 5 bases of the junction unmatched. The CDR3 DNA reads TGTGCCAGCAGCACAGGGGACGGACAGCCCCAGCATTTT. It specifies CASSTGDGQPQHF.

The rearrangement joins TRBV5-6 to TRBJ2-3; D is possibly TRBD2 (6 bases). This CDR3 region has 14 residues. Trimming took off 4 bases at V and 2 bases at J, with 11 bases between the two ends. The germline CDR1 and CDR2 sequences are SGHDT and YYEEEE. CDR3 DNA sequence: TGTGCCAGCAGCCCCGCGGGGCCCACAGATACGCAGTATTTT. Amino acids: CASSPAGPTDTQYF.

The CDR3 coding sequence is TGTGCCAGCTCACCACGAGGGTTAGGAACTGAAGCTTTCTTT. This translates into CASSPRGLGTEAFF. J is TRBJ1-1 and V is TRBV18; D not certain. CDR3 length: 14 residues. CDR1 KGHSH and CDR2 LQKENI come from the germline V gene. Trimming pared 1 base from V and 5 bases from J, leaving 11 bases between.